The rows below give T cell receptor beta chains drawn from one sample of a study of immune cell composition in non-small cell lung cancer. Libraries were prepared by immunoSEQ multiplex PCR; TCRdb keeps only in-frame clonotypes and omits some of them. The sample lists about 7,500 clones, 65% to 75% occurring once. What was sequenced was lung tumor tissue. Receptors originate from a human donor with non-small cell lung cancer. Both conserved end residues are part of each CDR3. A D gene is named only where the DNA matches it firmly. Expanded clones are given a class, and other clones once, few, many or no size at all.

few | TRBJ1-2 | TRBV19 | - | 12 | CASNGRYYGYTF | TGTGCCAGTAATGGCAGATACTATGGCTACACCTTC
- | TRBJ2-7 | TRBV6-6 | - | 15 | CASSYSSLGSYEQYF | TGTGCCAGCAGTTACTCATCACTCGGCTCCTACGAGCAGTACTTC
- | TRBJ2-5 | TRBV6-5 | TRBD2 | 13 | CASLASGQETQYF | TGTGCCAGCCTGGCTAGCGGCCAAGAGACCCAGTACTTC
- | TRBJ1-1 | TRBV10-2 | - | 12 | CASSTGNTEAFF | TGCGCCAGCAGCACGGGGAACACTGAAGCTTTCTTT
once | TRBJ2-5 | TRBV5-1 | - | 14 | CASSLGGREETQYF | TGCGCCAGCAGCTTGGGGGGGCGCGAGGAGACCCAGTACTTC
- | TRBJ2-3 | TRBV5-1 | TRBD1 | 16 | CASSPKGTGQTDTQYF | TGCGCCAGCAGCCCCAAAGGGACAGGGCAAACAGATACGCAGTATTTT
few | TRBJ2-7 | TRBV5-8 | - | 13 | CASSRIQGGEQYF | TGTGCCAGCAGCCGTATCCAGGGTGGCGAGCAGTACTTC
- | TRBJ1-1 | TRBV6-4 | - | 13 | CASSDSPLTEAFF | TGTGCCAGCAGTGACTCCCCATTGACTGAAGCTTTCTTT
- | TRBJ1-5 | TRBV19 | TRBD1 | 15 | CASSIRTGDNQPQHF | TGTGCCAGTAGTATAAGGACAGGGGATAATCAGCCCCAGCATTTT
few | TRBJ2-7 | TRBV7-3 | TRBD1 | 13 | CASSGDRQHEQYF | TGTGCCAGCAGCGGGGACAGGCAACACGAGCAGTACTTC
once | TRBJ2-3 | TRBV5-6 | - | 16 | CASSSRRRGGRDTQYF | TGTGCCAGCAGCTCCCGGAGGAGGGGGGGCCGAGATACGCAGTATTTT
- | TRBJ1-3 | TRBV25-1 | TRBD1 | 15 | CASSEQGGKVDTIYF | TGTGCCAGCAGTGAACAAGGGGGCAAGGTGGACACCATATATTTT
- | TRBJ2-3 | TRBV15 | - | 17 | CATSRGLGGPREDTQYF | TGTGCCACCAGCAGGGGGTTGGGGGGTCCCCGCGAAGATACGCAGTATTTT
- | TRBJ2-4 | TRBV30 | - | 15 | CASHPRRAAKNIQYF | TGTGCCTCCCACCCTCGGCGGGCGGCCAAAAACATTCAGTACTTC
- | TRBJ1-2 | TRBV6-5 | - | 15 | CASSYSGTANYGYTF | TGTGCCAGCAGTTACTCCGGGACTGCTAACTATGGCTACACCTTC
- | TRBJ2-1 | TRBV10-2 | - | 15 | CASSEAGLASNEQFF | TGCGCCAGCAGTGAGGCCGGGCTAGCCTCCAATGAGCAGTTCTTC
- | TRBJ1-1 | TRBV7-9 | TRBD1 | 14 | CASSLQGGNTEAFF | TGTGCCAGCAGCTTACAGGGGGGAAACACTGAAGCTTTCTTT
once | TRBJ2-1 | TRBV5-4 | TRBD2 | 16 | CASNPSGGLIDNEQFF | TGTGCCAGCAACCCTAGCGGGGGCCTCATAGACAATGAGCAGTTCTTC
- | TRBJ1-2 | TRBV6-5 | - | 15 | CASSRTRDWLWGYTF | TGTGCCAGCAGCCGTACCCGGGACTGGCTCTGGGGCTACACCTTC
- | TRBJ2-1 | TRBV7-8 | TRBD2 | 16 | CASSWGAGLVGNEQFF | TGTGCCAGCAGCTGGGGCGCGGGACTAGTGGGGAATGAGCAGTTCTTC
- | TRBJ2-5 | TRBV5-1 | - | 15 | CASSLTGYEQETQYF | TGCGCCAGCAGCTTGACAGGGTACGAACAAGAGACCCAGTACTTC
- | TRBJ1-1 | TRBV11-2 | TRBD1 | 15 | CASSWGAGQGTEAFF | TGTGCCAGCAGCTGGGGGGCGGGACAGGGCACTGAAGCTTTCTTT
- | TRBJ2-5 | TRBV27 | TRBD2 | 14 | CASSRAGGGETQYF | TGTGCCAGCAGTCGAGCGGGAGGGGGAGAGACCCAGTACTTC
few | TRBJ2-7 | TRBV5-6 | TRBD2 | 15 | CASSTLGRGDYEQYF | TGTGCCAGCAGTACGCTGGGTCGGGGGGACTACGAGCAGTACTTC
- | TRBJ2-1 | TRBV6-6 | - | 15 | CASSFGLGTGDEQFF | TGTGCCAGCAGTTTCGGCCTGGGCACGGGGGATGAGCAGTTCTTC
- | TRBJ2-4 | TRBV5-1 | - | 14 | CASSLSLAKNIQYF | TGCGCCAGCAGTCTTTCCCTAGCCAAAAACATTCAGTACTTC
- | TRBJ2-7 | TRBV29-1 | - | 13 | CSVRNRRASEQYF | TGCAGCGTCAGGAACCGACGAGCCTCCGAGCAGTACTTC
few | TRBJ2-3 | TRBV10-2 | TRBD2 | 15 | CASSESVAGGDTQYF | TGCGCCAGCAGTGAGTCGGTAGCGGGAGGAGATACGCAGTATTTT
- | TRBJ2-7 | TRBV23-1 | - | 14 | CASSLWDTYYEQYF | TGCGCCAGCAGTCTTTGGGACACCTACTACGAGCAGTACTTC
- | TRBJ1-1 | TRBV6-1 | - | 17 | CASSESGERAALAEAFF | TGTGCCAGCAGTGAATCGGGGGAGAGGGCCGCCCTTGCTGAAGCTTTCTTT
- | TRBJ2-3 | TRBV4-2 | - | 15 | CASSQDLRITDTQYF | TGTGCCAGCAGCCAAGATCTAAGAATCACAGATACGCAGTATTTT
- | TRBJ2-1 | TRBV5-1 | - | 13 | CASSLGVNNEQFF | TGCGCCAGCAGCTTGGGAGTTAACAATGAGCAGTTCTTC
medium-sized | TRBJ2-7 | TRBV28 | - | 16 | CASSSGSGLGSYEQYF | TGTGCCAGCAGTTCGGGGAGCGGGTTAGGATCCTACGAGCAGTACTTC
- | TRBJ1-4 | TRBV7-9 | - | 16 | CASSLGAGRTNEKLFF | TGTGCCAGCAGCTTAGGGGCAGGGCGGACTAATGAAAAACTGTTTTTT
- | TRBJ2-5 | TRBV6-5 | TRBD2 | 12 | CASGRALETQYF | TGTGCCAGCGGGAGGGCCCTGGAGACCCAGTACTTC
- | TRBJ2-2 | TRBV9 | - | 15 | CASSVAGVATGELFF | TGTGCCAGCAGCGTAGCAGGGGTGGCCACCGGGGAGCTGTTTTTT
- | TRBJ2-7 | TRBV19 | - | 15 | CASSMKDGDGYEQYF | TGTGCCAGTAGTATGAAGGACGGGGATGGCTACGAGCAGTACTTC
- | TRBJ2-3 | TRBV14 | - | 16 | CASSQGQRTSTDTQYF | TGTGCCAGCAGCCAAGGACAACGGACTAGCACAGATACGCAGTATTTT
few | TRBJ1-6 | TRBV9 | - | 13 | CASSDGANSPLHF | TGTGCCAGCAGCGATGGGGCTAATTCACCCCTCCACTTT
few | TRBJ2-2 | TRBV2 | TRBD1 | 15 | CASITGTGGTGELFF | TGTGCCAGCATTACCGGGACAGGGGGCACCGGGGAGCTGTTTTTT
- | TRBJ2-5 | TRBV5-1 | TRBD2 | 15 | CASSLGLAGGETQYF | TGCGCCAGCAGCTTGGGGCTAGCGGGCGGCGAGACCCAGTACTTC
- | TRBJ2-5 | TRBV5-6 | - | 14 | CASTTLGGRETQYF | TGTGCCAGCACCACGCTTGGGGGCAGGGAGACCCAGTACTTC
few | TRBJ2-7 | TRBV4-2 | - | 16 | CASSQTVGRAFYEQYF | TGTGCCAGCAGCCAGACCGTCGGCAGGGCCTTCTACGAGCAGTACTTC
- | TRBJ1-1 | TRBV30 | - | 13 | CAWRLQGTTEAFF | TGTGCCTGGCGATTACAGGGAACCACTGAAGCTTTCTTT
- | TRBJ2-6 | TRBV4-2 | TRBD1 | 16 | CASSQDQGAGANVLTF | TGTGCCAGCAGCCAAGATCAGGGGGCTGGGGCCAACGTCCTGACTTTC
- | TRBJ2-5 | TRBV7-8 | - | 14 | CASSLGGGAETQYF | TGTGCCAGCAGCTTAGGTGGAGGGGCAGAGACCCAGTACTTC
- | TRBJ2-1 | TRBV30 | - | 12 | CAWRVLYNEQFF | TGTGCCTGGAGGGTACTATACAATGAGCAGTTCTTC
- | TRBJ1-6 | TRBV6-1 | - | 15 | CASRIDKSYNSPLHF | TGTGCCAGCAGGATTGACAAGTCCTATAATTCACCCCTCCACTTT
- | TRBJ2-2 | TRBV19 | - | 15 | CASSIRWQTPGELFF | TGTGCCAGTAGTATCAGGTGGCAGACCCCCGGGGAGCTGTTTTTT